This T cell receptor beta chain is from a study of control samples from healthy donors and cancer patients. The data were produced by immunoSEQ multiplex PCR, yet TCRdb's version contains in-frame clones alone and is incomplete. The data show roughly 450,000 clones, roughly 90% seen once. Germline V gives CDR1 LGHDT, CDR2 YNNKEL (reference sequence). The CDR3 spans 15 residues. Trimming took 4 bases from V and 0 from J, leaving 12 bases between them. This sequence joins TRBV3-1 (or the pseudogene TRBV3-2) and TRBJ2-5; D possibly corresponds to TRBD2 (6 bases). This clonotype was obtained from a middle-aged man with head and neck cancer. Specimen: PBMCs. The CDR3 bases are TGTGCCAGCAGCCCCACCGGGACTTACCAAGAGACCCAGTACTTC. Amino acids: CASSPTGTYQETQYF.